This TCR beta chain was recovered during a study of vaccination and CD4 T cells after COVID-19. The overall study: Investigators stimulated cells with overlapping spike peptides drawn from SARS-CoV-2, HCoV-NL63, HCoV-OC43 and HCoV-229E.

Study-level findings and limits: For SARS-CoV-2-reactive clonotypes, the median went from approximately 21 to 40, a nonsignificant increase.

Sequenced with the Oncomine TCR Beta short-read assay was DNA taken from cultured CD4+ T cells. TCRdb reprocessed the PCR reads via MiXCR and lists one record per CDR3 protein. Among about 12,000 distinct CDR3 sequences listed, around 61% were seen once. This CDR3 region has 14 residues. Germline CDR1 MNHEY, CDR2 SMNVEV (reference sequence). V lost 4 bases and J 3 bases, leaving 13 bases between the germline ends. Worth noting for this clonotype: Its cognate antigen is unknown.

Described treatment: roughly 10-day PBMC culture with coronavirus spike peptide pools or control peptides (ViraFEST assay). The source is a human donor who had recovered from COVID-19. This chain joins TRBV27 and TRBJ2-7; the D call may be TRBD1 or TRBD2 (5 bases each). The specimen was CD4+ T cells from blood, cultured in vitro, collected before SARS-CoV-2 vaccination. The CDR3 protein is CASSSRDGVYEQYF. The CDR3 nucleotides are TGTGCCAGCAGTTCCCGGGACGGGGTCTACGAGCAGTACTTC.